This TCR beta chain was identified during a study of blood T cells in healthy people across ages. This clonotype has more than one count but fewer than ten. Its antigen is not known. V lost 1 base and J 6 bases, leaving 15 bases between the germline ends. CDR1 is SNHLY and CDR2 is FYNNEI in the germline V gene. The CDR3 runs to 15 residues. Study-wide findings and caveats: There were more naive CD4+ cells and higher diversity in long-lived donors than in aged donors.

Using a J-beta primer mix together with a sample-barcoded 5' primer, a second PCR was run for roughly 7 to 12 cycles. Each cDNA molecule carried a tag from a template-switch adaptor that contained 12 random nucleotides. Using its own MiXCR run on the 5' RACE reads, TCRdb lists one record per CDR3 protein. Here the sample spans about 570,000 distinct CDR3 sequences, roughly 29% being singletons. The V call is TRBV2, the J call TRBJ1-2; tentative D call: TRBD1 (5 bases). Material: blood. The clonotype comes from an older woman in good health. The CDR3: CASSEERGRVDGYTF. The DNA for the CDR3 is TGTGCCAGCAGTGAAGAACGTGGCAGGGTGGATGGCTACACCTTC.